This T cell receptor (beta chain) appears in the sequencing data of a study of T cells after yellow fever vaccination. The sample holds a few counts of this clonotype. The antigen remains undetermined. A process of 5'RACE template switching, which added a universal primer site and UMIs, was used to make TCR cDNA. TCRdb used MiXCR to reprocess the 5' RACE reads, holding one entry per CDR3 protein. The sample lists about 580,000 distinct CDR3 sequences, 17% occurring once. Regarding the study as a whole: Across the CD4 and CD8 compartments, a small share of clonotypes was present in both. Abundant contaminating clonotypes from the bulk population could appear in FACS-sorted repertoires.

CDR3 size: 14 residues. Germline V gene data show CDR1 as GTSNPN and CDR2 as SVGIG (reference sequence). V lost 2 bases and J lost 6, with 14 bases in between. The sequence was obtained from a man between 18 and 35 years old who received the YFV17D yellow fever vaccine. This chain connects TRBV30 to TRBJ1-5; D is perhaps TRBD1 (6 bases). The material sequenced was PBMCs, taken about 5 days after the first yellow fever vaccination. The DNA of the CDR3 is TGTGCCTGGAGTCTATCAACAGGGACTCAGCCCCAGCATTTT. Translating gives CAWSLSTGTQPQHF.